This T cell receptor beta chain was sequenced for a study of shared clonotypes between healthy human individuals. Study context: Researchers assigned three CD4 naive, three CD4 memory, two CD8 naive and one CD8 memory plate to each donor.

Profiled with immunoSEQ multiplex PCR; TCRdb holds only in-frame clones, not every one. The sample carries roughly 1,100,000 clones, around 74% recorded once. None of the donors, who were healthy HIV-negative adults, had recently had acute infections or vaccinations. The sample consisted of memory CD4+ T cells sorted from blood. The sample's subset: CD45RA-negative fraction. The sequence came from a man between 18 and 29 years old in good health.

CDR3 in DNA: TGTGCCAGCTCACCCATACAGGGAACCTACGAGCAGTACTTC. Protein product: CASSPIQGTYEQYF. The gene calls are TRBV18 and TRBJ2-7; possible D gene TRBD1, 6 bases. With 3 bases removed from V and 2 bases from J, the gap between germline ends came to 11 bases. Germline V gene data show CDR1 as KGHSH and CDR2 as LQKENI. The CDR3 consists of 14 residues.